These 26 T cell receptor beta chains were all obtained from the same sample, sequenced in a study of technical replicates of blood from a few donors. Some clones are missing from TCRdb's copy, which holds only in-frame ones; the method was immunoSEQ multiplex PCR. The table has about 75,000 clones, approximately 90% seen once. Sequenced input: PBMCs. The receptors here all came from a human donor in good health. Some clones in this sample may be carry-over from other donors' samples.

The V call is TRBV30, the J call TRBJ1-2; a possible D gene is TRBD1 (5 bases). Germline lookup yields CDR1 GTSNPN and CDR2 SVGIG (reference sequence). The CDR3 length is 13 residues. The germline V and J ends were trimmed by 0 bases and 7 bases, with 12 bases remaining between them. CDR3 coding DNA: TGTGCCTGGAGTGTTTTCGATCAGGGTGGCTACACCTTC. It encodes CAWSVFDQGGYTF.

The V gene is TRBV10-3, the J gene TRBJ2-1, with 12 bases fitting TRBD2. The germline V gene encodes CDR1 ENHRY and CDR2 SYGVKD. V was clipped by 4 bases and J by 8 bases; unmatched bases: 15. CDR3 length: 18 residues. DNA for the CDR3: TGTGCCATCAGTGGGACACGGACTAGCGGGGAGGATTTCTATGAGCAGTTCTTC. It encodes CAISGTRTSGEDFYEQFF.

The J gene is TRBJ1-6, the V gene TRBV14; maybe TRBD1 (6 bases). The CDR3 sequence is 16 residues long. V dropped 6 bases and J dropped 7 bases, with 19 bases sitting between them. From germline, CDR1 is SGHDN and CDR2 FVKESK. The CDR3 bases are TGTGCCAGCAGTCCATTTACCGGGACACCCAATTCACCCCTCCACTTT. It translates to CASSPFTGTPNSPLHF. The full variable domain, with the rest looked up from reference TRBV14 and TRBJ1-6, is EAGVTQFPSHSVIEKGQTVTLRCDPISGHDNLYWYRRVMGKEIKFLLHFVKESKQDESGMPNNRFLAERTGGTYSTLKVQPAELEDSGVYFCASSPFTGTPNSPLHFGNGTRLTVT.

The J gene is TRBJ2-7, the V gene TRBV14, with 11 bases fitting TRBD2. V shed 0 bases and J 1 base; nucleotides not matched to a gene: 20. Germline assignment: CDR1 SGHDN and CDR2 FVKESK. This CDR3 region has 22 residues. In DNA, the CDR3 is TGTGCCAGCAGCCAAGATGATTTGTTAGGTCTAGCGGGAGGTTCCTATTCCTACGAGCAGTACTTC. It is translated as CASSQDDLLGLAGGSYSYEQYF.

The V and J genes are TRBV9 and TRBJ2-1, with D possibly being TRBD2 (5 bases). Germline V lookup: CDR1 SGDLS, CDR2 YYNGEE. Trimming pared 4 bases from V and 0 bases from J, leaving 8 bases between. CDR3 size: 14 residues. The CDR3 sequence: CASSSGSSYNEQFF. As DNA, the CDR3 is TGTGCCAGCAGCTCGGGGAGCTCCTACAATGAGCAGTTCTTC.

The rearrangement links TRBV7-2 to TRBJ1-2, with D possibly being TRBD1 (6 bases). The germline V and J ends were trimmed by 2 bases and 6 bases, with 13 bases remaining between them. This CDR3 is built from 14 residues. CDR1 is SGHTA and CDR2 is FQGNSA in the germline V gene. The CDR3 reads CASSLNTGWHGYTF. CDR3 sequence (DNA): TGTGCCAGCAGCTTAAATACAGGGTGGCATGGCTACACCTTC. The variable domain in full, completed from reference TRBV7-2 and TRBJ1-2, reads GAGVSQSPSNKVTEKGKDVELRCDPISGHTALYWYRQSLGQGLEFLIYFQGNSAPDKSGLPSDRFSAERTGGSVSTLTIQRTQQEDSAVYLCASSLNTGWHGYTFGSGTRLTVV.

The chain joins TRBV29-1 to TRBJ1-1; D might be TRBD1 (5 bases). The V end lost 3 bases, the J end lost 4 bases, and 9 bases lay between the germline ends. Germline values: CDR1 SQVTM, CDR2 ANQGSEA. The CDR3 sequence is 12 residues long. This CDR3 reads CSVDAGGTEAFF. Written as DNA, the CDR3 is TGCAGCGTTGATGCGGGGGGCACTGAAGCTTTCTTT.

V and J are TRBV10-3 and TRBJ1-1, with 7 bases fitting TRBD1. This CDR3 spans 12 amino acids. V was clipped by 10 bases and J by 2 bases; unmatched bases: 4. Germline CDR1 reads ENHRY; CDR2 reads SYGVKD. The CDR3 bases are TGTGCCACCTGGGACAGAAACACTGAAGCTTTCTTT. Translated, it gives CATWDRNTEAFF.

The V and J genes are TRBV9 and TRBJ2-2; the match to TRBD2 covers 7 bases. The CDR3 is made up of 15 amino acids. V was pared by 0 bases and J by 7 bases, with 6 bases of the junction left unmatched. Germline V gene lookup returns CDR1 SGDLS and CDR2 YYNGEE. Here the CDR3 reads CASSVGGGSGGELFF. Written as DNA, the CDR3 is TGTGCCAGCAGCGTAGGGGGAGGGTCTGGCGGGGAGCTGTTTTTT.

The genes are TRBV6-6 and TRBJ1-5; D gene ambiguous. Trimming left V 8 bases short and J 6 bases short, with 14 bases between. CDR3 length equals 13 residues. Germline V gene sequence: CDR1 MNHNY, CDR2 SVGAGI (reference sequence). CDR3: CASGASRGQPQHF. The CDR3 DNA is TGTGCCAGCGGCGCCAGCCGGGGTCAGCCCCAGCATTTT.

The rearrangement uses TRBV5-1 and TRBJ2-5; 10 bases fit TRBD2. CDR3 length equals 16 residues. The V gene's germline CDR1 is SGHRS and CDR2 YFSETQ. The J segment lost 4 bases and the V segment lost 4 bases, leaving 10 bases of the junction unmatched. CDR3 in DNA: TGCGCCAGCAGCCTCTCTAGCGGGGGATTGACAGAGACCCAGTACTTC. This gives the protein CASSLSSGGLTETQYF. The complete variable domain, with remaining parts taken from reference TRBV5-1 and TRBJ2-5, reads KAGVTQTPRYLIKTRGQQVTLSCSPISGHRSVSWYQQTPGQGLQFLFEYFSETQRNKGNFPGRFSGRQFSNSRSEMNVSTLELGDSALYLCASSLSSGGLTETQYFGPGTRLLVL.

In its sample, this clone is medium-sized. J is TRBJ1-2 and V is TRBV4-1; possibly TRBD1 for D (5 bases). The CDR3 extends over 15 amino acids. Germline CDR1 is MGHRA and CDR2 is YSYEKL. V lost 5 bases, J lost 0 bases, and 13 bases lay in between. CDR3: CASSWKGDTNYGYTF. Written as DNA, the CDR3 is TGCGCCAGCAGCTGGAAAGGGGATACTAACTATGGCTACACCTTC.

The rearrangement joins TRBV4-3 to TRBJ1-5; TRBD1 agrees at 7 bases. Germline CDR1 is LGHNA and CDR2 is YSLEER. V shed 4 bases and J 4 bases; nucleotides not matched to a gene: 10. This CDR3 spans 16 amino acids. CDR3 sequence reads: CASSPQVSGGNQPQHF. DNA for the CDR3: TGCGCCAGCAGCCCACAAGTATCAGGGGGTAATCAGCCCCAGCATTTT.

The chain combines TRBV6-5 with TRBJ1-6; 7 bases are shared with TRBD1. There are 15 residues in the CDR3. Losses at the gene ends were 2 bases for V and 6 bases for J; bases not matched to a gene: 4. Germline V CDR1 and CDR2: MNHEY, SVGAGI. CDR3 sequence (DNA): TGTGCCAGCAGTTACGACAGGGCGGGTAATTCACCCCTCCACTTT. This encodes CASSYDRAGNSPLHF.

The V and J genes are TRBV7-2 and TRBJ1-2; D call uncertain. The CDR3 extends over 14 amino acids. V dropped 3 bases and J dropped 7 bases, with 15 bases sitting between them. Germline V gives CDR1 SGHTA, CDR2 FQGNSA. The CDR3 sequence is CASSLMGVTSGYTF. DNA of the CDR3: TGTGCCAGCAGCTTGATGGGAGTAACTTCTGGCTACACCTTC.

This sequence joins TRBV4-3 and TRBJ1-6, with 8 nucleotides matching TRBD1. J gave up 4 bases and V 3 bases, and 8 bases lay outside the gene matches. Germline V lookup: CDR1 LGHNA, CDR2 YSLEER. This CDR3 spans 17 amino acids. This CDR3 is CASSQTGQAAYNSPLHF. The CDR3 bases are TGCGCCAGCAGCCAGACGGGACAGGCTGCTTATAATTCACCCCTCCACTTT.

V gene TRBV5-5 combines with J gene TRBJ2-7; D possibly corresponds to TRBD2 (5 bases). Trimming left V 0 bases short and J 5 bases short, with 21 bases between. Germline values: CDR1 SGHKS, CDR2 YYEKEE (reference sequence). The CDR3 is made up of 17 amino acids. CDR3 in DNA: TGTGCCAGCAGCTTGGCTCTCACGGGTCTCTTGAGGGACGAGCAGTACTTC. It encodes CASSLALTGLLRDEQYF.

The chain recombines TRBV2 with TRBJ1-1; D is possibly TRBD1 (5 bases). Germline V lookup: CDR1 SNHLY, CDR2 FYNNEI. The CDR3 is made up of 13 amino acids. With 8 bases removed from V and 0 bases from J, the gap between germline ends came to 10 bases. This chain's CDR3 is CASGNRLNTEAFF. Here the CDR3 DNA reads TGTGCCAGCGGTAACAGGTTGAACACTGAAGCTTTCTTT. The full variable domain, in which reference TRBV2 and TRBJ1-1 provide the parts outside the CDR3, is EPEVTQTPSHQVTQMGQEVILRCVPISNHLYFYWYRQILGQKVEFLVSFYNNEISEKSEIFDDQFSVERPDGSNFTLKIRSTKLEDSAMYFCASGNRLNTEAFFGQGTRLTVV.

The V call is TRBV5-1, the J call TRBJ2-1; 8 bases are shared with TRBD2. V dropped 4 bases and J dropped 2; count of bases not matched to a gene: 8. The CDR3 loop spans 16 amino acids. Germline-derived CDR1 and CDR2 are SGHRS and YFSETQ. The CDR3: CASSRGGSAAYNEQFF. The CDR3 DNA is TGCGCCAGCAGCCGGGGGGGGAGCGCCGCCTACAATGAGCAGTTCTTC.

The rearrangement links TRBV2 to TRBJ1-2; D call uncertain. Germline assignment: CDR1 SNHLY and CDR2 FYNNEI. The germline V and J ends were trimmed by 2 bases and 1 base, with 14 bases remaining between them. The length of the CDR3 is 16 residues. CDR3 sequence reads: CASSESPPGVNYGYTF. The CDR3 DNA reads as TGTGCCAGCAGTGAAAGCCCTCCCGGTGTTAACTATGGCTACACCTTC.

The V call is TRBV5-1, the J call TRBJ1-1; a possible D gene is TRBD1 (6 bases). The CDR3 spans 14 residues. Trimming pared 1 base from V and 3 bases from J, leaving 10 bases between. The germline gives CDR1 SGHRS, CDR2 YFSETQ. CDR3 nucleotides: TGCGCCAGCAGCTTGCTTGCAGGGGACACTGAAGCTTTCTTT. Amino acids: CASSLLAGDTEAFF.

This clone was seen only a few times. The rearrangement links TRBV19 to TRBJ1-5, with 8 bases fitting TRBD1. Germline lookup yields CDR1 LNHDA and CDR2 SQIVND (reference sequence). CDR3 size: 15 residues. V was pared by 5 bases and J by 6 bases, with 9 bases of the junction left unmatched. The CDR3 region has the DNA TGTGCCAGTAGTTCCCGGACAGGGTGGAGTCAGCCCCAGCATTTT. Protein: CASSSRTGWSQPQHF. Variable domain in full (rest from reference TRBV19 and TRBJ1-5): DGGITQSPKYLFRKEGQNVTLSCEQNLNHDAMYWYRQDPGQGLRLIYYSQIVNDFQKGDIAEGYSVSREKKESFPLTVTSAQKNPTAFYLCASSSRTGWSQPQHFGDGTRLSIL.

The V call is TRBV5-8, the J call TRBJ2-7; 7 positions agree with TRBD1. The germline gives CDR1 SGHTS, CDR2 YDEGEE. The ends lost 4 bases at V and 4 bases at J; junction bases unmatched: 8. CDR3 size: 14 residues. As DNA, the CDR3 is TGTGCCAGCAGCCCATGGACAGGCCCATACGAGCAGTACTTC. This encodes CASSPWTGPYEQYF.

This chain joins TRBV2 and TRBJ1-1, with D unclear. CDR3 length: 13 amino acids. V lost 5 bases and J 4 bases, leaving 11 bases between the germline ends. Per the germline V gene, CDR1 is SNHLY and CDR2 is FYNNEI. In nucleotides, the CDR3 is TGTGCCAGCAGTTTGATGGGCGCCACTGAAGCTTTCTTT. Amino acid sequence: CASSLMGATEAFF.

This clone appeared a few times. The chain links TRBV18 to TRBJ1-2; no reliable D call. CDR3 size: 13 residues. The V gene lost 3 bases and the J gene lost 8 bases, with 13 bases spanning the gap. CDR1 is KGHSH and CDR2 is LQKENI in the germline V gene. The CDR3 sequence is CASSPRFEAGYTF. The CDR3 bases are TGTGCCAGCTCACCCCGCTTCGAAGCGGGCTACACCTTC.

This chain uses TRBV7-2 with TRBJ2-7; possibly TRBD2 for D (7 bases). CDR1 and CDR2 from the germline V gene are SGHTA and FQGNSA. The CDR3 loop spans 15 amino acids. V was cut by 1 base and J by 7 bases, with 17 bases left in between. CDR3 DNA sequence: TGTGCCAGCAGCTTAGGTGCGGGGGCGGGTTGGGAGCAGTACTTC. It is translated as CASSLGAGAGWEQYF.